This T cell receptor beta chain was captured in a study of CD8+ T cells in alopecia areata. Once RNA had been extracted, it was reverse transcribed into cDNA to act as the sequencing template. The assay was immunoSEQ multiplex PCR, and TCRdb's table has in-frame clones only and misses some. The sample holds 110,000 or so clones; 56% are singletons and the top ten take about 3.7%. Stated treatment: oral pan-JAK inhibitor, 5-10 mg twice daily. CDR3 length: 14 amino acids. Trimming shortened V by 6 bases and J by 2 bases, and 14 bases separated the two germline ends. Germline values: CDR1 MNHEY, CDR2 SVGAGI. Findings and caveats of the study: Researchers reported that TCR sharing among patients proved less clear than in mice, possibly HLA-linked. In scalp samples, resident alphabeta T cells of normal skin are also sequenced.

Note on this clone: The antigen is not known.

The TCR originated in a human donor with alopecia areata. The V and J genes are TRBV6-5 and TRBJ2-7, with D maybe TRBD2 (6 bases). This material consisted of CD4+ T cells sorted from blood, taken at week 24, from a patient treated with tofacitinib. As DNA, the CDR3 is TGTGCCAGCAGAGATAATGGGGGGACCTACGAGCAGTACTTC. Translating it yields CASRDNGGTYEQYF.